This is a list of T cell receptor beta chains from one sample in a study of blood T cell repertoires in COVID-19. Clones were read by immunoSEQ multiplex PCR, and TCRdb kept only the in-frame ones, dropping some. The sample comprises 65,000 or so clones, just over 85% of which are singletons, and roughly 3.2% rests with the top ten. The sample comprised peripheral blood. These receptors all come from a man in his forties or fifties with active COVID-19. Each CDR3 is given with its conserved first and last residue.

v_gene,CDR3aa
TRBV30,CAWRPLAGGSTDTQYF
TRBV4-1,CASSQVAPGAYGYTF
TRBV9,CASSVGGLPRGETQYF
TRBV10-3,CAISESGPGQVNNEQFF
TRBV7-2,CASSLAKGAYNEQFF
TRBV6-4,CASSDWTINGQYEQFF
TRBV18,CASSPGEYNEQFF
TRBV7-8,CASSLAFSEHNNEQFF
TRBV28,CASSLWTSGSIEQYF
TRBV6-5,CASSYYRGSGNTIYF
TRBV9,CASSVGGGTGELFF
TRBV28,CASSSSEGARFREAFF
TRBV18,CASSPGTGGTGELFF
TRBV28,CASSSRGEQYF
TRBV10-2,CAVHGTGRVSGELFF
TRBV2,CASNGVVPYEQYF
TRBV7-2,CASSGEGSRGQPQHF
TRBV18,CASSPPQGGNQPQHF
TRBV6-6,CASTPEEGARQPQHF
TRBV28,CASSPGGLLSYEQYF
TRBV6-1,CASSRGRVTEKLFF
TRBV7-2,CASSSGVDYEQYF
TRBV5-6,CARRRDREGNTEAFF
TRBV4-1,CASSQEDGGGGYTF
TRBV10-3,CAIKTGGLLATGELFF
TRBV6-6,CASSHGLAGYQETQYF
TRBV10-1,CASSERGNQPQHF
TRBV5-1,CASSLPSSYEQYF
TRBV7-9,CASSPFSGGSTDTQYF
TRBV6-4,CASSEALAGHNEQFF
TRBV11-2,CASSDNAGTGTKQYF
TRBV14,CASSARASPARGYTF
TRBV6-2/TRBV6-3,CASSPRQDQYTEAFF
TRBV19,CASREGGWDGYTF
TRBV7-9,CASSLEGGYGYTF
TRBV20-1,CSASLHGTSGRTYEQYF
TRBV30,CAGAGQGYYGYTF
TRBV7-9,CASSFRTSGRSSTDTQYF
TRBV28,CASSLDSGQGGETQYF
TRBV19,CASLKRTSVADTQYF
TRBV29-1,CSVEEDRGYYEQYF
TRBV9,CASSVRGGEKLFF